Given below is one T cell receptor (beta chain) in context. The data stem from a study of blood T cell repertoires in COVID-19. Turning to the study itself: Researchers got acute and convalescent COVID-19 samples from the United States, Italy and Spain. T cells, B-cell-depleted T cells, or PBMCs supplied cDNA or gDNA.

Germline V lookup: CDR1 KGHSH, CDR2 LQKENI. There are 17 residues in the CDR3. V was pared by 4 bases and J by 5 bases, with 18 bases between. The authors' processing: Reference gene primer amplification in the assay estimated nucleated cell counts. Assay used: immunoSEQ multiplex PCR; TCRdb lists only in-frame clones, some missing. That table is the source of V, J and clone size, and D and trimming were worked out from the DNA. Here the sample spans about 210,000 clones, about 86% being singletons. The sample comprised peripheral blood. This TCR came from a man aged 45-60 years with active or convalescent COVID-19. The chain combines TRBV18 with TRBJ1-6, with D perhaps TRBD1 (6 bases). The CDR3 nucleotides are TGTGCCAGCTCACGGAACACGGGGGGCATGGATAATTCACCCCTCCACTTT. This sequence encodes CASSRNTGGMDNSPLHF.